One TCR beta chain is described in this entry. Its antigen is still unknown. Sequencing was performed with immunoSEQ multiplex PCR; in TCRdb, only in-frame clones are kept and a portion is missing. The sample has under 200,000 clones, roughly 96% seen once. V shed 5 bases and J shed 5 bases, with 6 bases lying between them. Germline V lookup: CDR1 DFQATT, CDR2 SNEGSKA (reference sequence). This CDR3 has 10 amino acids. The data belong to a study of cytomegalovirus exposure and HLA in healthy donors. General observations from the study: Subsequent analysis found a tendency for first-cohort TCR clusters to co-occur within the approximately 130 validation repertoires.

The receptor was isolated from a woman between 18 and 29 years old in good health and CMV-seronegative. Specimen: PBMCs. The rearrangement links TRBV20-1 to TRBJ1-2; D is ambiguous. The CDR3 sequence: CSAPVYGYTF. CDR3 bases: TGCAGTGCTCCTGTTTATGGCTACACCTTC.